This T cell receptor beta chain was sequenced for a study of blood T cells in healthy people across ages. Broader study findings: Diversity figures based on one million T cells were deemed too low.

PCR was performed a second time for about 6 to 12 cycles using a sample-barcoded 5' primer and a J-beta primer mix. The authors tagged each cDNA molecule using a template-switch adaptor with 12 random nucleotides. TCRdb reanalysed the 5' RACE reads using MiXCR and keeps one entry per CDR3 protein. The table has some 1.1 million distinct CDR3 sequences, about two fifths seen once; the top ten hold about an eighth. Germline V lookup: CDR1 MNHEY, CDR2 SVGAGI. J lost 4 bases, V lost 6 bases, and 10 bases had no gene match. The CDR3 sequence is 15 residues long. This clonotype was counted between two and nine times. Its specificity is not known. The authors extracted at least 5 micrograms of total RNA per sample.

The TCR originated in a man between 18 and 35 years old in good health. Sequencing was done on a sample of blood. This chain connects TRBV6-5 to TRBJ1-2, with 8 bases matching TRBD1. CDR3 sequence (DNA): TGTGCCAGCAGGAGAGGACAGGGCATCGTCTATGGCTACACCTTC. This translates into CASRRGQGIVYGYTF.